The 26 T cell receptor beta chains listed next were all sequenced from one sample in a study of blood T cell repertoires in COVID-19. Clones were read by immunoSEQ multiplex PCR, and TCRdb kept only the in-frame ones, dropping some. The profile shows about 330,000 clones, approximately 89% of them singletons. The sample taken for sequencing was PBMCs or T cells enriched from blood (not recorded which). The origin of the receptors is a woman in her twenties or thirties who had recovered from COVID-19.

The chain has TRBV19 and TRBJ1-4, with D unresolved. There are 15 residues in the CDR3. Germline values: CDR1 LNHDA, CDR2 SQIVND (reference sequence). Trimming took 1 base from V and 6 from J, leaving 12 bases between them. CDR3 coding DNA: TGTGCCAGTAGTATAGCTACTGGTGCCCATGAAAAACTGTTTTTT. This sequence encodes CASSIATGAHEKLFF.

This chain uses TRBV7-9 with TRBJ2-5, with D possibly TRBD1 on 6 matching bases. The CDR3 totals 15 residues. Germline CDR1 reads SEHNR; CDR2 reads FQNEAQ (reference sequence). V dropped 5 bases and J dropped 1 base, with 14 bases sitting between them. The CDR3 here is CASSTTEGVQETQYF. The CDR3 DNA reads TGTGCCAGCAGCACGACCGAGGGGGTCCAAGAGACCCAGTACTTC.

The rearrangement uses TRBV6-5 and TRBJ1-1; possibly TRBD1 for D (6 bases). Germline V lookup: CDR1 MNHEY, CDR2 SVGAGI. Trimming removed 8 bases at V and 1 base at J, with 14 bases between. The CDR3 sequence is 14 residues long. This CDR3 reads CASGMGGQNTEAFF. As DNA, the CDR3 is TGTGCCAGCGGTATGGGGGGGCAGAACACTGAAGCTTTCTTT.

This sequence joins TRBV12-3 or TRBV12-4 and TRBJ2-1; the D gene is possibly TRBD2 (5 bases). This CDR3 spans 11 amino acids. Trimming shortened V by 6 bases and J by 9 bases, and 9 bases separated the two germline ends. In DNA, the CDR3 is TGTGCCAGCAGAGGCGGGCTTGAGCAGTTCTTC. Protein: CASRGGLEQFF.

The CDR3 DNA follows: TGTGCCAGCAGCCAAGAAAAGGCGGGGGAACGCTCTGGGGCCAACGTCCTGACTTTC. Translating it yields CASSQEKAGERSGANVLTF. V gene TRBV4-2 combines with J gene TRBJ2-6, with TRBD2 matching over 7 bases. CDR1 LGHNA and CDR2 YNFKEQ come from the germline V gene. After removal of 0 bases from V and 0 bases from J, the junction contained 8 bases not matched to a gene. CDR3 length equals 19 residues.

This chain uses TRBV28 with TRBJ2-7; D might be TRBD2 (5 bases). V shed 2 bases and J shed 3 bases, with 17 bases lying between them. The CDR3 totals 16 residues. CDR1 is MDHEN, CDR2 SYDVKM, per germline. The CDR3, as DNA: TGTGCCAGCAGTTTAGCCTCGGGAAGGCCGTTCTACGAGCAGTACTTC. Protein: CASSLASGRPFYEQYF.

The rearrangement joins TRBV15 to TRBJ2-5; 7 nucleotides agree with TRBD1. This CDR3 has 14 residues. With V trimmed by 5 bases and J by 3 bases, 6 bases remained unmatched. Looked up from germline, CDR1 is LNHNV and CDR2 is YYDKDF (reference sequence). The CDR3 nucleotides read TGTGCCACCAGCTTACCCGGGACAGAAGAGACCCAGTACTTC. It codes for CATSLPGTEETQYF.

The CDR3 nucleotides read TGTGCCAGCAGCGTCGGACAGCAAGAGACCCAGTACTTC. Protein product: CASSVGQQETQYF. The chain recombines TRBV5-8 with TRBJ2-5, with D perhaps matching TRBD1 (6 bases). The CDR3 loop spans 13 amino acids. Trimming cost V 4 bases and J 2 bases, with 9 bases left between them. Germline CDR1 and CDR2: SGHTS and YDEGEE.

The rearrangement links TRBV9 to TRBJ2-1, with 9 bases fitting TRBD2. Germline values: CDR1 SGDLS, CDR2 YYNGEE. The V segment lost 2 bases and the J segment 9 bases; nucleotides outside the gene matches: 6. The CDR3 covers 14 residues. The CDR3 loop is CASSVAGGGVEQFF. DNA for the CDR3: TGTGCCAGCAGCGTCGCTGGCGGGGGGGTTGAGCAGTTCTTC.

The chain links TRBV4-3 to TRBJ1-1, with D maybe TRBD1 (5 bases). The germline CDR1 and CDR2 sequences are LGHNA and YSLEER. The CDR3 runs 13 residues. The V end lost 4 bases, the J end lost 1 base, and 7 bases lay between the germline ends. The DNA for the CDR3 is TGCGCCAGCAGCCCTAGGGGGAACACTGAAGCTTTCTTT. Protein sequence: CASSPRGNTEAFF.

This chain links TRBV10-3 with TRBJ2-1, with 8 bases identical to TRBD2. Per germline, CDR1 ENHRY and CDR2 SYGVKD. This CDR3 contains 16 residues. Germline trimming cut 1 base from V and 4 bases from J; bases unmatched to any gene: 6. CDR3 DNA: TGTGCCATCAGTGAGTATGGGACTAGGGTTTACAATGAGCAGTTCTTC. It translates to CAISEYGTRVYNEQFF.

This clone has only one observation. This chain connects TRBV18 to TRBJ1-5; D gene unclear. This CDR3 comprises 15 residues. V gave up 6 bases and J gave up 0 bases, with 12 bases separating them. The germline V gene encodes CDR1 KGHSH and CDR2 LQKENI. For the CDR3, the DNA is TGTGCCAGCTCCACCGGCGGGAATAGCAATCAGCCCCAGCATTTT. Its protein product is CASSTGGNSNQPQHF.

The chain uses TRBV2 and TRBJ1-4; 8 bases map to TRBD1. With V trimmed by 7 bases and J by 1 base, 5 bases remained unmatched. The CDR3 is 15 amino acids. Germline V gives CDR1 SNHLY, CDR2 FYNNEI. In DNA, the CDR3 is TGTGCCAGCACTAGACAGGGGCGAACTAATGAAAAACTGTTTTTT. This translates into CASTRQGRTNEKLFF.

The chain carries TRBV12-3 or TRBV12-4 and TRBJ1-1, with D hard to call. The CDR3 runs to 12 residues. V lost 3 bases, J lost 4 bases, and 6 bases lay in between. The CDR3 here is CASSLEGTEAFF. The DNA for the CDR3 is TGTGCCAGCAGTTTGGAGGGCACTGAAGCTTTCTTT.

The chain is built from TRBV18 and TRBJ1-4; the D is unclear. The CDR3 runs 15 residues. Trimming took 6 bases from V and 0 from J, leaving 11 bases between them. CDR1 and CDR2 from the germline V gene are KGHSH and LQKENI. CDR3 coding DNA: TGTGCCAGCTCTCGAGGTGATGCAACTAATGAAAAACTGTTTTTT. Protein sequence: CASSRGDATNEKLFF.

The chain has TRBV18 and TRBJ1-2, with 8 bases identical to TRBD1. Germline assignment: CDR1 KGHSH and CDR2 LQKENI. This CDR3 has 16 amino acids. V gave up 3 bases and J gave up 4 bases; unmatched junction bases: 10. CDR3 region: CASSPEAGTGLYGYTF. For the CDR3, the DNA is TGTGCCAGCTCACCCGAAGCGGGGACAGGCCTCTATGGCTACACCTTC.

The CDR3 region has the DNA TGTGCCAGCAGCTTCCGGAACCAGGGGACCTATGGCTACACCTTC. Protein sequence: CASSFRNQGTYGYTF. The rearrangement uses TRBV5-4 and TRBJ1-2; TRBD1 might be the D (6 bases). Germline CDR1 reads SGHNT; CDR2 reads YYREEE (reference sequence). The CDR3 has 15 amino acids. The V gene lost 2 bases and the J gene lost 4 bases, with 15 bases spanning the gap.

The chain links TRBV30 to TRBJ1-4; tentatively, D is TRBD1 (5 bases). Germline assignment: CDR1 GTSNPN and CDR2 SVGIG (reference sequence). The CDR3 covers 17 residues. Trimming left V 2 bases short and J 0 bases short, with 16 bases between. The CDR3 spells CAWSRLPGGTTNEKLFF. CDR3 nucleotides: TGTGCCTGGAGTAGACTACCGGGGGGGACAACTAATGAAAAACTGTTTTTT.

The chain uses TRBV11-2 and TRBJ1-1; weak D call: TRBD1 (6 bases). V lost 1 base to trimming and J lost 1 base, with 16 bases between them. The germline V gene has CDR1 SGHAT and CDR2 FQNNGV. The CDR3 totals 17 residues. CDR3 residues: CASSLAGRGSGNTEAFF. For the CDR3, the DNA is TGTGCCAGCAGCTTAGCAGGCAGGGGATCGGGGAACACTGAAGCTTTCTTT. Using reference TRBV11-2 and TRBJ1-1 for the parts outside the CDR3, the full variable domain is EAGVAQSPRYKIIEKRQSVAFWCNPISGHATLYWYQQILGQGPKLLIQFQNNGVVDDSQLPKDRFSAERLKGVDSTLKIQPAKLEDSAVYLCASSLAGRGSGNTEAFFGQGTRLTVV.

Concerning this clone: At one boundary the junction diverges from the germline segment, which might be a read error. The CDR3 loop is CASRLGLFTGGTEAFF. CDR3 bases: TGTGCCAGCAGGTTAGGACTGTTCACCGGGGGGACTGAAGCTTTCTTT. The V call is TRBV7-2, the J call TRBJ1-1; D is perhaps TRBD1 (5 bases). Looked up from germline, CDR1 is SGHTA and CDR2 is FQGNSA. The CDR3 totals 16 residues.

The chain joins TRBV7-2 to TRBJ1-5; D might be TRBD1 (5 bases). Per germline, CDR1 SGHTA and CDR2 FQGNSA. The V end lost 2 bases, the J end lost 5 bases, and 22 bases lay between the germline ends. The CDR3 is 18 amino acids. The CDR3 bases are TGTGCCAGCAGCTTATACCTTCCGCGGGGGTTTGGTTATCAGCCCCAGCATTTT. Residues: CASSLYLPRGFGYQPQHF. Together with reference TRBV7-2 and TRBJ1-5, the CDR3 gives the full variable domain: GAGVSQSPSNKVTEKGKDVELRCDPISGHTALYWYRQSLGQGLEFLIYFQGNSAPDKSGLPSDRFSAERTGGSVSTLTIQRTQQEDSAVYLCASSLYLPRGFGYQPQHFGDGTRLSIL.

The chain joins TRBV2 to TRBJ2-1; TRBD2 matches 14 bases. Losses at the gene ends were 3 bases for V and 6 bases for J; bases not matched to a gene: 7. The CDR3 loop spans 17 amino acids. Germline V gene lookup returns CDR1 SNHLY and CDR2 FYNNEI. Here the CDR3 reads CASSEIGTSGGPNEQFF. CDR3 bases: TGTGCCAGCAGTGAGATAGGGACTAGCGGGGGTCCCAATGAGCAGTTCTTC.

This sequence joins TRBV7-9 and TRBJ1-4; possibly TRBD1 for D (6 bases). The V and J ends lost 1 base and 3 bases respectively, with 15 bases between them. Germline V lookup: CDR1 SEHNR, CDR2 FQNEAQ (reference sequence). This CDR3 is 17 amino acids long. CDR3 sequence: CASSLGGEGGPNEKLFF. DNA of the CDR3: TGTGCCAGCAGCTTAGGTGGGGAAGGGGGACCTAATGAAAAACTGTTTTTT.

The genes are TRBV30 and TRBJ1-6, with 9 bases matching TRBD1. V gave up 2 bases and J gave up 3 bases; unmatched junction bases: 11. The CDR3 is 18 residues long. In germline, CDR1 is GTSNPN, CDR2 SVGIG (reference sequence). The CDR3 DNA reads as TGTGCCTGGAGTAGATACGGGACAGGGCACTTCTATAATTCACCCCTCCACTTT. This translates into CAWSRYGTGHFYNSPLHF.

The chain employs TRBV27 and TRBJ1-1, with no clear D. This CDR3 is 13 amino acids long. V was shortened by 3 bases and J by 4 bases, with 9 bases between the two germline ends. From germline, CDR1 is MNHEY and CDR2 SMNVEV (reference sequence). The DNA of the CDR3 is TGTGCCAGCAGTTTCCTATCCGGCACTGAAGCTTTCTTT. Translated: CASSFLSGTEAFF.

The table lists this clone with a few counts. The CDR3 loop is CASSLSRALAGEAFF. CDR3 nucleotides: TGTGCCAGCAGCCTGAGCAGGGCCCTCGCCGGTGAAGCTTTCTTT. The chain employs TRBV11-2 and TRBJ1-1; a possible D gene is TRBD1 (5 bases). Trimming removed 5 bases from V and 7 bases from J, with 20 bases in between. Per germline, CDR1 SGHAT and CDR2 FQNNGV. The CDR3 consists of 15 residues.